The T cell receptor (beta chain) described here comes from a study of early T cells in non-severe SARS-CoV-2 infection. Study summary: Sequencing input comprised bulk RNA from unsorted whole blood; chain pairing was not available.

Comments on this clonotype: The antigen is not known.

This CDR3 comprises 12 residues. Trimming left V 8 bases short and J 3 bases short, with 11 bases between. CDR1 is MNHEY and CDR2 is SMNVEV in the germline V gene (reference sequence). The study's findings and limits: Clonotype matching in VDJdb favored anti-spike CD8 responses and did not capture private and CD4 specificities.

Unique molecular identifier tags were affixed to discrete cDNA molecules. Using its own MiXCR run on the 5' RACE reads, TCRdb lists one record per CDR3 protein. Of 60,000 to 70,000 distinct CDR3 sequences in the sample, more than 4% were seen once. The gene calls are TRBV27 and TRBJ2-7; D not certain. Specimen: whole blood. The source is an adult who was a healthcare worker with PCR-confirmed SARS-CoV-2 infection or an uninfected control (not recorded which). CDR3 region: CASPKGHYEQYF. In nucleotides, the CDR3 is TGTGCCAGCCCGAAGGGCCACTACGAGCAGTACTTC.